This entry lists 3 T cell receptor beta chains sequenced from one sample in a study of blood T cells in healthy people across ages. For the second PCR, which ran for roughly 6 to 12 cycles, a sample-barcoded 5' primer and a J-beta primer mix were used. TCRdb independently ran MiXCR on the 5' RACE reads; one entry per CDR3 protein. The table shows about 750,000 distinct CDR3 sequences, with around half occurring only once. Sample: blood. The receptors were gathered from a man at least 80 years old in good health.

The gene calls are TRBV27 and TRBJ2-1, with 9 bases that match TRBD1. With 1 base clipped from V and 6 bases from J, the junction kept 7 bases outside the gene matches. CDR1 MNHEY and CDR2 SMNVEV come from the germline V gene (reference sequence). CDR3 length equals 16 residues. CDR3 residues: CASSLWRGTGLNEQFF. CDR3 nucleotide sequence: TGTGCCAGCAGTTTATGGCGGGGGACAGGGCTCAATGAGCAGTTCTTC.

V is TRBV20-1 and J is TRBJ1-4; D might be TRBD1 (6 bases). Germline V gives CDR1 DFQATT, CDR2 SNEGSKA (reference sequence). The CDR3 sequence is 13 residues long. The V and J ends lost 3 bases and 5 bases respectively, with 10 bases between them. CDR3 coding DNA: TGCAGTGCTAGTGGGGGCCTGAATGAAAAACTGTTTTTT. This codes for CSASGGLNEKLFF.

Worth noting for this clonotype: A single base separates this from a much larger clone, so it may be a read error. This chain links TRBV29-1 with TRBJ2-5; 8 nucleotides line up with TRBD1. The V and J ends lost 6 bases and 11 bases, in that order; junction bases with no gene match: 17. Germline loops: CDR1 SQVTM, CDR2 ANQGSEA. The CDR3 covers 14 residues. CDR3: CSVTYRGTLNEQYF. In DNA form, the CDR3 reads TGCAGCGTGACATACAGGGGGACCCTCAATGAGCAGTACTTC.